These T cell receptor beta chains were read from a single sample in a study of blood T cells in healthy people across ages. TCRdb called the 5' RACE reads again in MiXCR, with one record for every CDR3 protein. Here the sample spans 730,000 or so distinct CDR3 sequences, around 38% being singletons. Sequencing input: blood. The receptors here all came from an elderly man in good health. Each CDR3 is given with its conserved first and last residue. D genes are given only for firm matches. Not all rows give a size; the values are once, few, many and, for expanded clones, a class.

>.|TRBJ2-1|.|TRBV25-1
CASSELRGEQFF
TGTGCCAGCAGTGAACTTCGGGGTGAGCAGTTCTTC
>.|TRBJ2-4|.|TRBV7-2
CASSLAMGLTFKQYF
TGTGCCAGCAGCTTGGCGATGGGACTGACCTTCAAGCAGTACTTC
>.|TRBJ2-5|.|TRBV20-1
CSARDNVAGTQYF
TGCAGTGCTAGAGATAACGTAGCTGGGACCCAGTACTTC
>.|TRBJ2-4|.|TRBV18
CASSPRTEGNIQYF
TGTGCCAGCTCACCACGGACAGAAGGAAACATTCAGTACTTC
>many|TRBJ2-3|TRBD2|TRBV20-1
CSARGTSNTDTQYF
TGCAGTGCTAGAGGGACTAGCAATACAGATACGCAGTATTTT
>once|TRBJ2-1|TRBD1|TRBV27
CASSLGQGQGAGEQFF
TGTGCCAGCAGTCTAGGCCAGGGACAGGGGGCAGGTGAGCAGTTCTTC
>.|TRBJ2-4|.|TRBV20-1
CSAPGDLAKNIQYF
TGCAGTGCCCCCGGGGACCTAGCCAAAAACATTCAGTACTTC
>.|TRBJ2-6|TRBD1|TRBV4-2
CASSQTGRSGANVLTF
TGTGCCAGCAGCCAGACAGGGAGATCTGGGGCCAACGTCCTGACTTTC
>.|TRBJ2-1|TRBD1|TRBV24-1
CATSGRGQTNEQFF
TGTGCCACCAGTGGTCGGGGACAGACCAATGAGCAGTTCTTC
>.|TRBJ1-1|.|TRBV3-1
CASSQVTNTEAFF
TGTGCCAGCAGCCAGGTCACTAACACTGAAGCTTTCTTT
>many|TRBJ2-2|TRBD1|TRBV3-1
CASSLTGGKDTGELFF
TGTGCCAGCAGCCTCACAGGGGGCAAGGACACCGGGGAGCTGTTTTTT
>few|TRBJ2-2|.|TRBV29-1
CSGRWAGELFF
TGCAGCGGCCGGTGGGCCGGGGAGCTGTTTTTT
>.|TRBJ2-3|TRBD2|TRBV12-3/TRBV12-4
CASSRLAHTDTQYF
TGTGCCAGCAGCCGACTAGCGCACACAGATACGCAGTATTTT
>few|TRBJ2-5|TRBD2|TRBV6-5
CASSYSGGRQTQYF
TGTGCCAGCAGTTACTCGGGAGGGAGACAGACCCAGTACTTC
>few|TRBJ2-7|TRBD1|TRBV5-1
CASSLATGQGAYNEQYF
TGCGCCAGCAGCTTGGCGACGGGTCAGGGGGCCTACAATGAGCAGTACTTC
>.|TRBJ2-1|.|TRBV10-1
CASSGTIASEQFF
TGCGCCAGCAGTGGGACCATAGCATCTGAGCAGTTCTTC
>.|TRBJ1-5|.|TRBV12-3/TRBV12-4
CASSARGGVSNQPQHF
TGTGCCAGCAGCGCGCGGGGGGGCGTAAGCAATCAGCCCCAGCATTTT
>.|TRBJ2-2|TRBD2|TRBV7-3
CASSLLSGRAAGELFF
TGTGCCAGCAGCTTACTTAGTGGGAGGGCCGCCGGGGAGCTGTTTTTT
>.|TRBJ2-5|.|TRBV5-1
CASSLPLGLAPETQYF
TGCGCCAGCAGCTTGCCTTTAGGCCTGGCGCCGGAGACCCAGTACTTC
>few|TRBJ2-1|.|TRBV6-2/TRBV6-3
CASSYEGLGAIEQFF
TGTGCCAGCAGTTACGAGGGTTTGGGGGCAATCGAGCAGTTCTTC
>.|TRBJ2-1|.|TRBV7-9
CASSLVVTRGNEQFF
TGTGCCAGCAGCTTAGTTGTGACTAGGGGCAATGAGCAGTTCTTC
>.|TRBJ2-4|TRBD2|TRBV7-2
CASSPGGIQYF
TGTGCCAGCAGCCCCGGGGGGATTCAGTACTTC
>.|TRBJ2-3|.|TRBV6-5
CASRTTFTDTQYF
TGTGCCAGCAGGACTACTTTCACAGATACGCAGTATTTT
>.|TRBJ2-3|TRBD2|TRBV7-2
CASSPTAGATTDTQYF
TGTGCCAGCAGCCCAACAGCGGGAGCGACAACAGATACGCAGTATTTT
>few|TRBJ2-2|TRBD2|TRBV4-3
CASRSGGDTGELFF
TGCGCCAGCCGGAGCGGGGGGGACACCGGGGAGCTGTTTTTT